These T cell receptor beta chains were read from a single sample in a study of blood T cell repertoires in COVID-19. Method: immunoSEQ multiplex PCR; TCRdb's copy keeps in-frame clones and lacks some. The table records approximately 280,000 clones, 75% to 90% of them present only once. Sequencing was carried out using peripheral blood. The receptors derive from a woman aged 55-75 years with acute or convalescent COVID-19. CDR3s include the opening cysteine and the closing phenylalanine or tryptophan. The D gene is left open where the match is weak. Some rows have no size entry. The others give once, few or many, or a class for an expanded clone.

cdr3_nt	cdr3_aa	clone_size	j_call	d_call	v_call
TGTGCCAGTAAGGGTCCGGGACAGGGCAATCAGCCCCAGCATTTT	CASKGPGQGNQPQHF	-	TRBJ1-5	TRBD1	TRBV19
TGCGCCAGCAGCTTACGGGGGATTAACACTGAAGCTTTCTTT	CASSLRGINTEAFF	few	TRBJ1-1	-	TRBV5-1
TGTGCCAGCAGCTTTTTCGAGGGTACCTACGAGCAGTACTTC	CASSFFEGTYEQYF	-	TRBJ2-7	-	TRBV7-6
TGCAGCGTTTGGGGACTTCTTCTCTCGGATGAGCAGTTCTTC	CSVWGLLLSDEQFF	-	TRBJ2-1	-	TRBV29-1
TGTGCCAGCAGCCAAGGACAGGGAATCGACACCATATATTTT	CASSQGQGIDTIYF	-	TRBJ1-3	TRBD1	TRBV2
TGTGCCAGCAGTGAACACCAGGGTCGGGCTTTCTTT	CASSEHQGRAFF	-	TRBJ1-1	-	TRBV25-1
TGTGCCAGCTCGGACCCCGGGACAGACCTTTATGGCTACACCTTC	CASSDPGTDLYGYTF	once	TRBJ1-2	TRBD1	TRBV3-1/TRBV3-2
TGTGCCAGTAATAACGCGGGGAGAGAAAACATTCAGTACTTC	CASNNAGRENIQYF	once	TRBJ2-4	-	TRBV19
TGTGCCAGCATAGATTGGCAGGGCAATCAGCCCCAGCATTTT	CASIDWQGNQPQHF	-	TRBJ1-5	-	TRBV28
TGTGCCAGCAGTTTTCGGGGGAAATACGAGCAGTACTTC	CASSFRGKYEQYF	-	TRBJ2-7	-	TRBV28
TGTGCCAGCAGTGGACGGGGGACTTTAGGGAAAAACATTCAGTACTTC	CASSGRGTLGKNIQYF	-	TRBJ2-4	-	TRBV7-8
TGTGCCAGCAGCCAAGGGACACCCTCTGGAAACACCATATATTTT	CASSQGTPSGNTIYF	once	TRBJ1-3	-	TRBV3-1/TRBV3-2
TGCGCCAGCAGAGGGACAGGGGGTAACCTAAATGAAAAACTGTTTTTT	CASRGTGGNLNEKLFF	-	TRBJ1-4	TRBD1	TRBV5-1
TGTGCCAGCAGTTACGTCGGGGGGGCTTATGAGCAGTTCTTC	CASSYVGGAYEQFF	-	TRBJ2-1	TRBD2	TRBV6-5
TGTGCCAGCAGCGGTGGAGGCAAAAAACTGTTTTTT	CASSGGGKKLFF	-	TRBJ1-4	-	TRBV6-5
TGTGCCAGCAGTGACTTCTTGAACACTGAAGCTTTCTTT	CASSDFLNTEAFF	-	TRBJ1-1	-	TRBV6-4
TGTGCCAGCAGCCAAGATAAACTAGCGGGAGTGTACTCCTACAATGAGCAGTTCTTC	CASSQDKLAGVYSYNEQFF	-	TRBJ2-1	TRBD2	TRBV3-1/TRBV3-2